This TCR beta chain emerged from a study of vaccination and CD4 T cells after COVID-19. Turning to this clonotype: What it binds is unknown.

The Oncomine TCR Beta short-read assay sequenced DNA from cultured CD4+ T cells. TCRdb redid the calling of the PCR reads with MiXCR, one entry per CDR3 protein. This table has 15,000 or so distinct CDR3 sequences, about 35% appearing once. Findings and caveats of the study: SARS-CoV-2-reactive clonotypes showed a nonsignificant median rise from roughly 21 to 40. Sampling was limited to relatively few convalescent patients, with no early post-infection timepoints studied.

As for treatment: roughly 10-day PBMC culture with coronavirus spike peptide pools or control peptides (ViraFEST assay). V was trimmed by 7 bases and J by 4 bases, leaving 17 bases between them. The CDR3 runs to 15 residues. The receptor was derived from a human donor with COVID-19. The chain is built from TRBV12-3 or TRBV12-4 and TRBJ1-3, with D perhaps TRBD1 (6 bases). Sequencing was performed on cultured CD4+ T cells from blood. CDR3 bases: TGTGCCAGCACCTATTACAGGGTAGCGGGAAACACCATATATTTT. Its translation: CASTYYRVAGNTIYF.